This T cell receptor beta chain derives from a study of blood T cell repertoires in COVID-19. Study-wide background: Researchers got acute and convalescent COVID-19 samples from the United States, Italy and Spain.

The table came from immunoSEQ multiplex PCR; TCRdb's copy has only in-frame clones and leaves some out. Of 80,000 or so clones listed, approximately 90% are singletons. CDR1 is SGHVS, CDR2 FQNEAQ, per germline. V was clipped by 4 bases and J by 0 bases; unmatched bases: 6. The CDR3 extends over 16 amino acids. The sequenced sample consisted of peripheral blood. This receptor was obtained from a man aged 50-59 years with acute or convalescent COVID-19. V usage is TRBV7-8 and J usage is TRBJ2-5, with 9 bases aligning to TRBD2. In nucleotides, the CDR3 is TGTGCCAGCAGCTCCCAGACTAGCGGCTACCAAGAGACCCAGTACTTC. Protein: CASSSQTSGYQETQYF.